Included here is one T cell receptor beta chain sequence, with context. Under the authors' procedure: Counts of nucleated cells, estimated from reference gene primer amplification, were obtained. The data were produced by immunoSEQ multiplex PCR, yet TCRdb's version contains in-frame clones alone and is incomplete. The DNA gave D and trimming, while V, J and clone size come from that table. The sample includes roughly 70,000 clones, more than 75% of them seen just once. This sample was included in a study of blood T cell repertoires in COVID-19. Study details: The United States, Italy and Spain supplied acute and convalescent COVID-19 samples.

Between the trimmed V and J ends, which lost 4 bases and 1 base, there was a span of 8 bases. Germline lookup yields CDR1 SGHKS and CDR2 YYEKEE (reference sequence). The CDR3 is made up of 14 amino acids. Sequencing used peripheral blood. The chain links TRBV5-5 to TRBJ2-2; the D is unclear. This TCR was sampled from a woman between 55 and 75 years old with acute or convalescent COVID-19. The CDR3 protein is CASSLVVNTGELFF. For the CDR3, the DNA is TGTGCCAGCAGCCTTGTCGTGAACACCGGGGAGCTGTTTTTT.